The source of this T cell receptor (beta chain) is a study of OX40 agonist ivuxolimab in advanced cancers. Concerning the study at large: Ivuxolimab was a fully human IgG2 agonistic monoclonal antibody targeting the costimulatory receptor OX40 (CD134). Intravenous ivuxolimab was administered to patients every 2 weeks at six dose levels: 0.01, 0.1, 0.3, 1.5, 3 and 10 mg/kg. Of the 52 patients in dose escalation, 19 had hepatocellular carcinoma, some 15 had melanoma, 9 had renal cell carcinoma and 9 had head and neck cancer. The dose-escalation cohort was 80% to 90% male with a mean age of about 65 years, ranging from roughly 23 to 80. Patients were allowed to have had prior anti-PD-1, anti-PD-L1 or anti-CTLA-4 therapy, and roughly two fifths of the dose-escalation patients had been treated with checkpoint inhibitors. Three dose-escalation patients achieved partial responses, one with hepatocellular carcinoma and two with cutaneous melanoma. Peripheral TCRbeta sequencing was intended to test whether TCR sequence diversity was altered and clonal T-cell expansion was caused by ivuxolimab. The paper describes the monotherapy dose-escalation part (N = 52 patients) of the phase I trial of ivuxolimab. General study outcomes and caveats: Low levels of normalized T-cell clonal expansion were also seen in some nonresponding patients. Clonal expansion of both CD4+ and CD8+ blood T cells was observed from baseline to week 6 at doses 0.1 to 3.0 mg/kg. On average, CD8+ T cells showed more expanded clones than CD4+ T cells after ivuxolimab. Partial responders in the 0.1-3.0 mg/kg groups had among the lowest normalized peripheral clonal expansion, especially among CD8+ T cells. Antigen specificity was not determined for the clonally expanded peripheral T cells.

Patients with autoimmune disease history or receiving systemic immunosuppression were excluded from the trial. In every dose cohort, peripheral blood was drawn for TCR sequencing at baseline, cycle 4 day 1, and cycle 7 day 1. The samples were drawn from a first-in-human, open-label, multicenter phase I dose-escalation trial of ivuxolimab. Adults with locally advanced or metastatic melanoma, renal cell carcinoma, hepatocellular carcinoma or head and neck squamous cell carcinoma were enrolled in the trial. Before TCR sequencing, CD4+ and CD8+ T cells were separately sorted from peripheral blood. Genomic DNA was extracted from sorted cells for sequencing of the TCRbeta CDR3 region. The immunoSEQ Assay was used to sequence the TCRbeta CDR3 regions. In TCRdb, the immuneACCESS table is reduced to in-frame sequences with V and J assigned. These tables do not hold every clone; where another copy was compared, an unresolved V gene accounts for under half, and the others remain unexplained. For this sample there are under 85,000 clones; around 86% appear just once. The ten largest account for roughly 3% of the sample.

Concerning this clone: Its antigen is unknown. No base quality information exists; no much larger clone differs at one position.

CDR1 and CDR2 are drawn from the germline V gene: SGHVS, FQNEAQ. Its CDR3 holds 19 amino acids, cysteine through phenylalanine. Just the 57-base CDR3 DNA is kept, in frame starting at base 1. The junction shows trimming of 5 bases on V and 2 bases on J, and the gene matches do not reach 16 bases of it. The receptor comes from an adult with an advanced solid tumor such as melanoma, head and neck, liver or kidney cancer. The sequencing used CD4+ or CD8+ T cells sorted from blood, collected in a trial of the OX40 agonist ivuxolimab. The rearranged segments are TRBV7-8 and TRBJ2-1, with TRBD1 matching 9 junction bases. The nucleotides read TGTGCCAGCAGCCCTCGGACAGGGGATGCGGGAAGGGCCTACAATGAGCAGTTCTTC. It codes for CASSPRTGDAGRAYNEQFF.